This is a list of T cell receptor beta chains from one sample in a study of neurological immune-mediated disorders. TCRdb called the 5' RACE reads again in MiXCR, with one record for every CDR3 protein. The data contain more than 50,000 distinct CDR3 sequences, 6.5% to 8.5% of them singletons. Sequencing used PBMCs. All receptors come from a woman in her 40s in good health. The CDR3 runs from the conserved cysteine through the conserved F or W. The D gene is left open where the match is weak. Size values are once, few and many counts, or a class for expanded clones, and some rows have none.

d_gene: NA; j_gene: TRBJ2-3; abundance: NA; v_gene: TRBV7-3; CDR3nt: TGTGCCAGCAGCCCCACCAATGGAGATACGCAGTATTTT; CDR3aa: CASSPTNGDTQYF
d_gene: TRBD2; j_gene: TRBJ2-3; abundance: NA; v_gene: TRBV5-6; CDR3nt: TGTGCCAGCAGCTGGGGACTAGCGGGGGGGCCCTCAGATACGCAGTATTTT; CDR3aa: CASSWGLAGGPSDTQYF
d_gene: NA; j_gene: TRBJ2-7; abundance: many; v_gene: TRBV5-1; CDR3nt: TGCGCCAGCAGCTTGTCGGGTCCCCCCCGGGAGCAGTACTTC; CDR3aa: CASSLSGPPREQYF
d_gene: NA; j_gene: TRBJ2-1; abundance: many; v_gene: TRBV5-1; CDR3nt: TGCGCCAGCAGCCCACTTGGCTCCTACAATGAGCAGTTCTTC; CDR3aa: CASSPLGSYNEQFF
d_gene: TRBD2; j_gene: TRBJ2-7; abundance: NA; v_gene: TRBV3-1; CDR3nt: TGTGCCAGCAGCCAAGAAGATCTGGGACTAGCGGGACTCTACGAGCAGTACTTC; CDR3aa: CASSQEDLGLAGLYEQYF
d_gene: TRBD2; j_gene: TRBJ2-5; abundance: many; v_gene: TRBV7-2; CDR3nt: TGTGCCAGCAGCTCTCTAGCGGGGGCGTCCCAAGAGACCCAGTACTTC; CDR3aa: CASSSLAGASQETQYF
d_gene: NA; j_gene: TRBJ1-2; abundance: many; v_gene: TRBV29-1; CDR3nt: TGCAGCGCTGACACAGGGAACTATGGCTACACCTTC; CDR3aa: CSADTGNYGYTF
d_gene: NA; j_gene: TRBJ2-7; abundance: many; v_gene: TRBV6-5; CDR3nt: TGTGCCAGCAGTACAGGGTTGGAGCAGTACTTC; CDR3aa: CASSTGLEQYF
d_gene: TRBD1; j_gene: TRBJ1-5; abundance: few; v_gene: TRBV29-1; CDR3nt: TGCAGCGTTGGACAGGGGGCTTTTCAGCCCCAGCATTTT; CDR3aa: CSVGQGAFQPQHF
d_gene: NA; j_gene: TRBJ1-2; abundance: many; v_gene: TRBV6-5; CDR3nt: TGTGCCAGCAGTTACTCGGGAGACGGATTCTATGGCTACACCTTC; CDR3aa: CASSYSGDGFYGYTF
d_gene: NA; j_gene: TRBJ2-1; abundance: NA; v_gene: TRBV4-3; CDR3nt: TGCGCCAGCAGCCACGTCTTAGCTCTCTACAATGAGCAGTTCTTC; CDR3aa: CASSHVLALYNEQFF
d_gene: NA; j_gene: TRBJ2-7; abundance: NA; v_gene: TRBV6-2/TRBV6-3; CDR3nt: TGTGCCAGCACCAACTCCTACGAGCAGTACTTC; CDR3aa: CASTNSYEQYF
d_gene: TRBD1; j_gene: TRBJ2-7; abundance: many; v_gene: TRBV10-3; CDR3nt: TGTGCCATCAGTGAAACGGACAGGGGTCGCAACGAGCAGTACTTC; CDR3aa: CAISETDRGRNEQYF
d_gene: NA; j_gene: TRBJ2-7; abundance: many; v_gene: TRBV6-5; CDR3nt: TGTGCCAGCAGTTACTCGCAGGGTGACGAGCAGTACTTC; CDR3aa: CASSYSQGDEQYF
d_gene: TRBD2; j_gene: TRBJ2-3; abundance: NA; v_gene: TRBV5-1; CDR3nt: TGCGCCAGCAGCTTGGCCCTAACTAGCGGGGGGGCTGGCACAGATACGCAGTATTTT; CDR3aa: CASSLALTSGGAGTDTQYF
d_gene: TRBD2; j_gene: TRBJ2-3; abundance: many; v_gene: TRBV5-1; CDR3nt: TGCGCCAGCAGCTTGGGACTAGCGGACACAGATACGCAGTATTTT; CDR3aa: CASSLGLADTDTQYF
d_gene: NA; j_gene: TRBJ1-5; abundance: many; v_gene: TRBV6-2/TRBV6-3; CDR3nt: TGTGCCAGCAGTTACCAGGTCCGAGGGCCCCAGCATTTT; CDR3aa: CASSYQVRGPQHF
d_gene: TRBD2; j_gene: TRBJ2-1; abundance: many; v_gene: TRBV4-3; CDR3nt: TGCGCCAGCAGCCACCCTCCTGGACTAGCGGGAGGTTACAATGAGCAGTTCTTC; CDR3aa: CASSHPPGLAGGYNEQFF
d_gene: NA; j_gene: TRBJ2-7; abundance: many; v_gene: TRBV6-5; CDR3nt: TGTGCCAGCAGCAGGGGGGTCTACGAGCAGTACTTC; CDR3aa: CASSRGVYEQYF
d_gene: NA; j_gene: TRBJ1-5; abundance: many; v_gene: TRBV5-8; CDR3nt: TGTGCCAGCAGCTTGATGGTAGTGAGCAATCAGCCCCAGCATTTT; CDR3aa: CASSLMVVSNQPQHF
d_gene: NA; j_gene: TRBJ2-7; abundance: many; v_gene: TRBV9; CDR3nt: TGTGCCAGCAGCGTAGGGGGAGACCCGCGGGCCTACGAGCAGTACTTC; CDR3aa: CASSVGGDPRAYEQYF
d_gene: TRBD2; j_gene: TRBJ2-5; abundance: many; v_gene: TRBV7-2; CDR3nt: TGTGCCAGCAGCTTCTCAAATCAACCACTAGCGGGGGGCCGGGAGACCCAGTACTTC; CDR3aa: CASSFSNQPLAGGRETQYF
d_gene: NA; j_gene: TRBJ1-1; abundance: many; v_gene: TRBV14; CDR3nt: TGTGCCAGCAGCCAAGAGCGGGGTACTGAAGCTTTCTTT; CDR3aa: CASSQERGTEAFF
d_gene: TRBD2; j_gene: TRBJ2-1; abundance: few; v_gene: TRBV5-1; CDR3nt: TGCGCCAGCAGCTTGGCACCGGGGGGCTCCTACAATGAGCAGTTCTTC; CDR3aa: CASSLAPGGSYNEQFF
d_gene: NA; j_gene: TRBJ2-1; abundance: many; v_gene: TRBV5-1; CDR3nt: TGCGCCAGCAGCGCTTTCATATCCTACAATGAGCAGTTCTTC; CDR3aa: CASSAFISYNEQFF
d_gene: TRBD1; j_gene: TRBJ1-1; abundance: many; v_gene: TRBV20-1; CDR3nt: TGCAGTGCGGGGGACAGACTGAACACTGAAGCTTTCTTT; CDR3aa: CSAGDRLNTEAFF
d_gene: TRBD1; j_gene: TRBJ2-7; abundance: once; v_gene: TRBV20-1; CDR3nt: TGCAGTGCTAAGGACAGGATCTACGAGCAGTACTTC; CDR3aa: CSAKDRIYEQYF
d_gene: NA; j_gene: TRBJ2-1; abundance: NA; v_gene: TRBV5-1; CDR3nt: TGCGCCAGCAGCTTGGCCAGGAATGAGCAGTTCTTC; CDR3aa: CASSLARNEQFF
d_gene: NA; j_gene: TRBJ1-1; abundance: many; v_gene: TRBV7-3; CDR3nt: TGTGCCAGCAGCTTACAGGGTTGGACTGAAGCTTTCTTT; CDR3aa: CASSLQGWTEAFF
d_gene: NA; j_gene: TRBJ2-2; abundance: many; v_gene: TRBV21-1; CDR3nt: TGTGCCAGCAGTGGGGGACGGGGATATGTGATCACCGGGGAGCTGTTTTTT; CDR3aa: CASSGGRGYVITGELFF
d_gene: TRBD1; j_gene: TRBJ1-5; abundance: many; v_gene: TRBV6-2/TRBV6-3; CDR3nt: TGTGCCAGCAGTTCGCGCGACAGGGACTGGTACCAGCCCCAGCATTTT; CDR3aa: CASSSRDRDWYQPQHF
d_gene: NA; j_gene: TRBJ1-1; abundance: medium-sized; v_gene: TRBV9; CDR3nt: TGTGCCAGCAGCGTAGGTGGGCAGAAGAACACTGAAGCTTTCTTT; CDR3aa: CASSVGGQKNTEAFF
d_gene: NA; j_gene: TRBJ1-1; abundance: many; v_gene: TRBV20-1; CDR3nt: TGCAGTGCTAGAATGGGGGGGATGAACACTGAAGCTTTCTTT; CDR3aa: CSARMGGMNTEAFF
d_gene: TRBD2; j_gene: TRBJ2-1; abundance: many; v_gene: TRBV6-5; CDR3nt: TGTGCCAGCAGTTACTCAGGACTAGCGGAGAGCTCCTACAATGAGCAGTTCTTC; CDR3aa: CASSYSGLAESSYNEQFF
d_gene: TRBD2; j_gene: TRBJ2-2; abundance: NA; v_gene: TRBV29-1; CDR3nt: TGCAGCGTTTCCTCGGGAGGCCCGGTAACCGGGGAGCTGTTTTTT; CDR3aa: CSVSSGGPVTGELFF
d_gene: NA; j_gene: TRBJ2-1; abundance: many; v_gene: TRBV20-1; CDR3nt: TGCAGTGCTACCGGTAGCGGAGCCTACAATGAGCAGTTCTTC; CDR3aa: CSATGSGAYNEQFF
d_gene: TRBD1; j_gene: TRBJ1-1; abundance: many; v_gene: TRBV5-1; CDR3nt: TGCGCCAGCAGCTTGACAGGGGGTTACACTGAAGCTTTCTTT; CDR3aa: CASSLTGGYTEAFF
d_gene: NA; j_gene: TRBJ2-5; abundance: many; v_gene: TRBV5-1; CDR3nt: TGCGCCAGCAGCCCCTCGGGGACGGGAGAGACCCAGTACTTC; CDR3aa: CASSPSGTGETQYF
d_gene: TRBD1; j_gene: TRBJ1-5; abundance: many; v_gene: TRBV15; CDR3nt: TGTGCCACCAGCAGGGGACAGGGGGATCAGCCCCAGCATTTT; CDR3aa: CATSRGQGDQPQHF
d_gene: NA; j_gene: TRBJ1-3; abundance: many; v_gene: TRBV27; CDR3nt: TGTGCCAGCAGTCCAACCTGGACAGCTGGAAACACCATATATTTT; CDR3aa: CASSPTWTAGNTIYF
d_gene: NA; j_gene: TRBJ2-2; abundance: many; v_gene: TRBV5-1; CDR3nt: TGCGCCAGCAGCCCGGAGGGCACCGGGGAGCTGTTTTTT; CDR3aa: CASSPEGTGELFF
d_gene: NA; j_gene: TRBJ2-7; abundance: many; v_gene: TRBV16; CDR3nt: TGTGCCAGCAGCCAGAACGACGAGCAGTACTTC; CDR3aa: CASSQNDEQYF
d_gene: NA; j_gene: TRBJ1-5; abundance: many; v_gene: TRBV6-1; CDR3nt: TGTGCCAGCAGTGAATTTTCGGGGGCGGGAAATCAGCCCCAGCATTTT; CDR3aa: CASSEFSGAGNQPQHF
d_gene: NA; j_gene: TRBJ2-2; abundance: many; v_gene: TRBV12-3/TRBV12-4; CDR3nt: TGTGCCAGCAGTTTTTTACAGGGATGGAACACCGGGGAGCTGTTTTTT; CDR3aa: CASSFLQGWNTGELFF
d_gene: NA; j_gene: TRBJ2-1; abundance: many; v_gene: TRBV20-1; CDR3nt: TGCAGTGCTGGTGAAGGTAGCTCCTACAATGAGCAGTTCTTC; CDR3aa: CSAGEGSSYNEQFF
d_gene: NA; j_gene: TRBJ2-7; abundance: many; v_gene: TRBV3-1; CDR3nt: TGTGCCAGCAGCCAAGAAAAGTTTGGAACTCGTTACGAGCAGTACTTC; CDR3aa: CASSQEKFGTRYEQYF
d_gene: NA; j_gene: TRBJ1-2; abundance: many; v_gene: TRBV6-6; CDR3nt: TGTGCCAGCAGTTACCCCGACGCCTGGTCCTATGGCTACACCTTC; CDR3aa: CASSYPDAWSYGYTF
d_gene: NA; j_gene: TRBJ1-1; abundance: many; v_gene: TRBV4-1; CDR3nt: TGCGCCAGCAGCCATTCCCGACAGAACACTGAAGCTTTCTTT; CDR3aa: CASSHSRQNTEAFF